This T cell receptor beta chain came from a study of early T cells in non-severe SARS-CoV-2 infection. The wider study: Investigators sequenced bulk RNA drawn from unsorted whole blood, and chains remained unpaired.

CDR3 length: 16 residues. Looked up from germline, CDR1 is SGHDT and CDR2 is YYEEEE. J lost 1 base, V lost 0 bases, and 6 bases had no gene match. This clonotype was detected many times. Its antigen is still unknown. As part of library construction, unique molecular identifiers were attached to individual cDNA molecules. TCRdb re-analysed the 5' RACE reads in MiXCR, keeping a single row per CDR3 protein. The data contain 26,000 or so distinct CDR3 sequences, just over 4% of them seen just once; the ten biggest clones take up 6.2%. Overall study findings and caveats: A preference for anti-spike CD8 responses marked VDJdb matching, which missed private and CD4 specificities.

The source is an adult who was a healthcare worker with PCR-confirmed SARS-CoV-2 infection or an uninfected control (not recorded which). The specimen was whole blood. The V and J genes are TRBV5-6 and TRBJ1-1; 7 nucleotides align to TRBD1. The CDR3: CASSLEPGGRNTEAFF. The CDR3 DNA is TGTGCCAGCAGCTTGGAGCCAGGGGGAAGGAACACTGAAGCTTTCTTT.